The 31 T cell receptor beta chains in this list originate from one sample, sequenced in a study of breast tumors, draining lymph nodes, adjacent tissues. The lymph nodes were axillary draining lymph nodes from breast cancer patients. MiXCR was run by TCRdb on the multiplex PCR reads, yielding one entry per CDR3 protein. The data show 150,000 to 200,000 distinct CDR3 sequences, around 35% seen once. The sample taken for sequencing was axillary lymph node tissue. These receptors all come from a female donor with breast cancer. Some clones in this sample may be carry-over from other donors' samples.

V usage is TRBV5-1 and J usage is TRBJ1-6, with 7 bases matching TRBD1. Germline V lookup: CDR1 SGHRS, CDR2 YFSETQ. V lost 4 bases and J lost 13; bases outside the gene matches: 11. The length of the CDR3 is 14 residues. The CDR3 sequence is CASSLGQYSSPLHF. CDR3 sequence (DNA): TGCGCCAGCAGCCTGGGACAGTATAGTTCCCCCCTCCACTTT.

This chain links TRBV7-2 with TRBJ1-6; tentatively, D is TRBD1 (5 bases). This CDR3 region has 15 residues. Germline CDR1 and CDR2: SGHTA and FQGNSA. V dropped 2 bases and J dropped 9 bases, with 14 bases sitting between them. The DNA of the CDR3 is TGTGCCAGCAGCTTATGGGGCCGGATGGGTTCACCCCTCCACTTT. This codes for CASSLWGRMGSPLHF.

This clonotype was observed at least ten times. V gene TRBV27 combines with J gene TRBJ1-5; 7 positions match TRBD1. Germline CDR1 and CDR2: MNHEY and SMNVEV (reference sequence). The CDR3 extends over 14 amino acids. After removal of 2 bases from V and 7 bases from J, the junction contained 5 bases not matched to a gene. The CDR3 DNA reads TGTGCCAGCAGTTTAGTGGGACAGACGCAGCCCCAGCATTTT. The encoded protein is CASSLVGQTQPQHF.

Note on this clonotype: Being one base from a much bigger clone, this may be a read error. It is likely a read error, because the conserved phenylalanine at the end of the CDR3 is missing. V is TRBV19 and J is TRBJ2-7, with TRBD1 identical over 10 bases. V lost 1 base, J lost 6 bases, and 9 bases stayed unmatched. The CDR3 is made up of 16 amino acids. Germline V lookup: CDR1 LNHDA, CDR2 SQIVND (reference sequence). The DNA of the CDR3 is TGTGCCAGTAGTATAGTTGGCGGGACAGGGGTTGGCGAGCAGTACTCC. This translates into CASSIVGGTGVGEQYS.

This clonotype was observed many times. This sequence joins TRBV12-3 or TRBV12-4 and TRBJ2-1, with D possibly matching TRBD1 (6 bases). V lost 3 bases to trimming and J lost 10 bases, with 10 bases between them. CDR3 size: 12 residues. The chain's CDR3 is CASSFSGAEQFF. In DNA form, the CDR3 reads TGTGCCAGCAGTTTTTCAGGGGCCGAGCAGTTCTTC.

V is TRBV20-1 and J is TRBJ1-5, with 9 bases fitting TRBD1. Germline V gives CDR1 DFQATT, CDR2 SNEGSKA (reference sequence). This CDR3 spans 14 amino acids. V gave up 5 bases and J gave up 4 bases; unmatched junction bases: 6. The CDR3 nucleotides are TGCAGTGCTTCCGGGACAGGGAGAAATCAGCCCCAGCATTTT. Translating it yields CSASGTGRNQPQHF.

This chain joins TRBV9 and TRBJ2-5; TRBD2 agrees at 10 bases. The ends lost 0 bases at V and 2 bases at J; junction bases unmatched: 25. Germline CDR1 SGDLS, CDR2 YYNGEE. The CDR3 covers 23 residues. CDR3 DNA sequence: TGTGCCAGCAGCGTAGCTACGGCTAGCGGGAGTAGTAGATTCAGGAAGCGGCAAGAGACCCAGTACTTC. Amino acids: CASSVATASGSSRFRKRQETQYF.

Remarks on this clonotype: A much larger clone lies a single base off, so this may be a read error. The chain combines TRBV9 with TRBJ1-1, with D unclear. Germline CDR1 and CDR2: SGDLS and YYNGEE. This CDR3 region has 15 residues. The ends were cut back, 0 bases at V and 5 bases at J, with 14 bases in the middle. This CDR3 is CASSVEYMGRTEAFF. The CDR3 nucleotides read TGTGCCAGCAGCGTAGAGTACATGGGAAGGACTGAAGCTTTCTTT.

At least ten counts were recorded for this clonotype. The chain recombines TRBV15 with TRBJ2-1, with unresolved D. This CDR3 spans 14 amino acids. Trimming cost V 0 bases and J 5 bases, with 8 bases left between them. Germline V lookup: CDR1 LNHNV, CDR2 YYDKDF (reference sequence). The CDR3 loop reads CATSREGRNNEQFF. In nucleotides, the CDR3 is TGTGCCACCAGCAGAGAAGGTAGAAACAATGAGCAGTTCTTC.

This clonotype showed up many times. CDR3 coding DNA: TGCAGTGGCGAGGCCGGGACTAGCAAGAAAGAACCGCAGTATTTT. Translating gives CSGEAGTSKKEPQYF. The V call is TRBV20-1, the J call TRBJ2-3; TRBD2 matches at 9 bases. There are 15 residues in the CDR3. Germline CDR1 and CDR2: DFQATT and SNEGSKA (reference sequence). Trimming cost V 7 bases and J 10 bases; bases outside gene matches: 18.

The table lists this clonotype with a count of one. The chain employs TRBV7-3 and TRBJ2-1, with D possibly matching TRBD1 (5 bases). With 3 bases removed from V and 2 bases from J, the gap between germline ends came to 11 bases. Germline CDR1 is SGHTA and CDR2 is FQGTGA. The CDR3 spans 15 residues. CDR3 nucleotide sequence: TGTGCCAGCAGCTTTCTCGACAGCCCCTACAATGAGCAGTTCTTC. It translates to CASSFLDSPYNEQFF.

This clonotype was found many times. This rearrangement joins TRBV5-1 to TRBJ2-5; tentative D call: TRBD1 (6 bases). The germline CDR1 and CDR2 sequences are SGHRS and YFSETQ. V lost 4 bases and J lost 3, with 16 bases in between. The CDR3 runs 15 residues. The CDR3 loop reads CASSTRTGYEETQYF. The DNA of the CDR3 is TGCGCCAGCAGCACAAGAACAGGGTACGAAGAGACCCAGTACTTC.

This clonotype has a count of ten or more. The chain carries TRBV11-1 and TRBJ1-4; D perhaps matches TRBD1 (5 bases). Germline V gene sequence: CDR1 SGHAT, CDR2 FQDESV (reference sequence). There are 13 residues in the CDR3. Trimming shortened V by 6 bases and J by 8 bases, and 13 bases separated the two germline ends. The CDR3 nucleotides are TGTGCCAGCAGAGATGGGACCGAAGAAAAACTGTTTTTT. Amino acid sequence: CASRDGTEEKLFF.

This clonotype was observed a few times. This may stem from a read error, because a much larger clone lies one nucleotide away. CDR3 nucleotides: TGCAGTGCTCCCCGAACAGGGATCTACGCGCAGTACTTC. Amino acids: CSAPRTGIYAQYF. The genes are TRBV20-1 and TRBJ2-7; D may be TRBD1 (6 bases). The CDR3 extends over 13 amino acids. CDR1 DFQATT and CDR2 SNEGSKA come from the germline V gene (reference sequence).

This clonotype was seen at least ten times. The J gene is TRBJ1-5, the V gene TRBV30; no clear D. Between the trimmed V and J ends, which lost 0 bases and 9 bases, there was a span of 12 bases. Germline-derived CDR1 and CDR2 are GTSNPN and SVGIG (reference sequence). The CDR3 extends over 13 amino acids. In nucleotides, the CDR3 is TGTGCCTGGAGTGTAGACCTCGCAGGGCCCCAGCATTTT. It yields the protein CAWSVDLAGPQHF.

This clonotype was observed many times. This chain uses TRBV6-5 with TRBJ1-6; D uncertain. Looked up from germline, CDR1 is MNHEY and CDR2 is SVGAGI. V was trimmed by 5 bases and J by 9 bases, leaving 14 bases between them. CDR3 length: 14 amino acids. CDR3 sequence reads: CASSHPDRGSPLHF. The CDR3 DNA follows: TGTGCCAGCAGTCACCCCGACCGAGGTTCACCCCTCCACTTT.

This clonotype occurred many times. V and J are TRBV5-1 and TRBJ2-3; D not resolved. The V gene lost 4 bases and the J gene lost 7 bases, with 13 bases spanning the gap. Germline V lookup: CDR1 SGHRS, CDR2 YFSETQ. The CDR3 contains 13 residues. This CDR3 is CASSPSHVYTQYF. The CDR3 DNA reads as TGCGCCAGCAGCCCCTCCCATGTCTATACGCAGTATTTT.

In this sample, this clonotype turned up many times. The chain employs TRBV9 and TRBJ2-5; a weak D match, TRBD1 (6 bases). Trimming took off 0 bases at V and 2 bases at J, with 11 bases between the two ends. Germline assignment: CDR1 SGDLS and CDR2 YYNGEE. This CDR3 has 15 residues. The CDR3 nucleotides read TGTGCCAGCAGCGTAGAGGGACATCCACAAGAGACCCAGTACTTC. This translates into CASSVEGHPQETQYF. Drawing the rest from reference TRBV9 and TRBJ2-5, the complete variable domain is DSGVTQTPKHLITATGQRVTLRCSPRSGDLSVYWYQQSLDQGLQFLIQYYNGEERAKGNILERFSAQQFPDLHSELNLSSLELGDSALYFCASSVEGHPQETQYFGPGTRLLVL.

The sample holds many counts of this clonotype. This chain joins TRBV19 and TRBJ1-2; 9 nucleotides align to TRBD1. The CDR3 length is 14 residues. V was pared by 6 bases and J by 6 bases, with 8 bases of the junction left unmatched. The V gene's germline CDR1 is LNHDA and CDR2 SQIVND (reference sequence). The CDR3 region is CASSTNRGQNGYTF. The CDR3 bases are TGTGCCAGTAGCACTAACAGGGGGCAAAATGGCTACACCTTC.

Ten or more counts support this clonotype. A much bigger clone sits one base away, suggesting this may be a read error. The rearrangement uses TRBV10-3 and TRBJ1-5, with D perhaps TRBD1 (6 bases). V lost 4 bases, J lost 6 bases, and 13 bases lay in between. This CDR3 comprises 14 residues. Per the germline V gene, CDR1 is ENHRY and CDR2 is SYGVKD. The CDR3 loop reads CAISALGASQPQHF. The CDR3 region has the DNA TGTGCCATCAGTGCCTTGGGGGCGAGTCAGCCCCAGCATTTT.

The chain joins TRBV6-1 to TRBJ2-7, with 8 bases that match TRBD1. Germline V lookup: CDR1 MNHNS, CDR2 SASEGT. This CDR3 has 17 amino acids. The V gene end was trimmed by 6 bases and the J gene end by 6 bases; junction bases not matched to a gene: 19. The CDR3 here is CASREPRGLAHPGEQYF. The CDR3 bases are TGTGCCAGCAGGGAACCCAGGGGGCTAGCCCACCCTGGCGAGCAGTACTTC.

In its sample, this clonotype was seen many times. This chain connects TRBV4-1 to TRBJ1-6; D remains unclear. V shed 0 bases and J shed 4 bases, with 10 bases lying between them. Germline CDR1 is MGHRA and CDR2 is YSYEKL. The CDR3 loop spans 16 amino acids. CDR3 sequence: CASSQDPPGYNSPLHF. The CDR3 bases are TGCGCCAGCAGCCAAGATCCCCCTGGGTATAATTCACCCCTCCACTTT.

This clonotype has more than one count but fewer than ten. A much larger clone is a single base away; this may be a read error. The rearrangement uses TRBV30 and TRBJ2-7, with D unclear. This CDR3 comprises 12 residues. Germline-derived CDR1 and CDR2 are GTSNPN and SVGIG (reference sequence). With 4 bases removed from V and 6 bases from J, the gap between germline ends came to 13 bases. The CDR3 DNA sequence: TGTGCCTGGACGGCCACCGGGCTCGAGCAGTACTTC. As protein: CAWTATGLEQYF.

For this clonotype: The missing conserved phenylalanine or tryptophan at the end of this CDR3 makes a read error likely. The chain uses TRBV3-1 and TRBJ2-1; weak D call: TRBD2 (6 bases). The germline V and J ends were trimmed by 4 bases and 10 bases, with 20 bases remaining between them. Germline CDR1 is LGHDT and CDR2 is YNNKEL (reference sequence). The CDR3 runs to 15 residues. In DNA form, the CDR3 reads TGTGCCAGCAGCCCGGGGACTGGAACTTGGAGGGAGCAGTTCTTG. As protein: CASSPGTGTWREQFL.

Remarks on this clonotype: The conserved phenylalanine or tryptophan is not found at the CDR3 terminus, so this likely reflects a read error. The CDR3 DNA follows: TGCAGTGCTAGAGCAGGGGGTACCAATCAGCCCCAGCATGGT. Residues: CSARAGGTNQPQHG. This chain connects TRBV20-1 to TRBJ1-5; 7 positions match TRBD1. The CDR3 extends over 14 amino acids. CDR1 and CDR2 (germline): DFQATT, SNEGSKA (reference sequence). With 1 base clipped from V and 3 bases from J, the junction kept 3 bases outside the gene matches.

This clonotype was counted at least ten times. This CDR3 reads CASSLRLVQETQYF. CDR3 coding DNA: TGTGCCAGCAGCCTACGGCTAGTTCAAGAGACCCAGTACTTC. The J gene is TRBJ2-5, the V gene TRBV3-1; unclear D gene. The CDR3 consists of 14 residues. V shed 4 bases and J shed 2 bases, with 11 bases lying between them. CDR1 and CDR2 (germline): LGHDT, YNNKEL (reference sequence).

This clonotype was counted once. The J gene is TRBJ1-2, the V gene TRBV5-4, with D possibly matching TRBD1 (6 bases). Germline loops: CDR1 SGHNT, CDR2 YYREEE (reference sequence). This CDR3 is 16 amino acids long. Trimming took 6 bases from V and 5 from J, leaving 23 bases between them. The CDR3, as DNA: TGTGCCAGCACCCACTCTGGAGGGGGGGAGGGATATGGCTACACCTTC. Encoded protein: CASTHSGGGEGYGYTF.

Ten or more counts support this clonotype. The chain carries TRBV20-1 and TRBJ2-5, with D perhaps TRBD1 (6 bases). In germline, CDR1 is DFQATT, CDR2 SNEGSKA (reference sequence). The CDR3 is made up of 12 amino acids. V lost 5 bases to trimming and J lost 5 bases, with 12 bases between them. CDR3 bases: TGCAGTGCTGACGGACAGAGCGAGACCCAGTACTTC. Translated: CSADGQSETQYF.

This clonotype was recorded once. The J gene is TRBJ2-7, the V gene TRBV11-2; 8 positions agree with TRBD1. The germline V gene has CDR1 SGHAT and CDR2 FQNNGV. The junction had 6 bases not matched to a gene; V was cut back by 4 bases and J by 4 bases. The CDR3 sequence is 14 residues long. Here the CDR3 DNA reads TGTGCCAGCAGCTCCCAGGGGGCATGGTACGAGCAGTACTTC. Translated, it gives CASSSQGAWYEQYF.

This clonotype has a single count. This sequence may be a read error, since a much larger clone differs from it by one base. This chain connects TRBV4-2 to TRBJ2-1, with D hard to call. This CDR3 is built from 15 residues. The V end lost 4 bases, the J end lost 5 bases, and 15 bases lay between the germline ends. Germline V CDR1 and CDR2: LGHNA, YNFKEQ. The CDR3 spells CASSRDRKVNNEQFF. DNA of the CDR3: TGTGCCAGCAGCCGAGATCGCAAGGTAAACAATGAGCAGTTCTTC.

This chain links TRBV24-1 with TRBJ1-5, with 12 nucleotides matching TRBD1. V gave up 1 base and J gave up 9 bases; unmatched junction bases: 6. Germline lookup yields CDR1 KGHDR and CDR2 SFDVKD. The CDR3 is made up of 16 amino acids. As DNA, the CDR3 is TGTGCCACCAGTGATTTTGTGGGACAGGGGGCTCGGCCCCAGCATTTT. It yields the protein CATSDFVGQGARPQHF.